This T cell receptor beta chain was recovered during a study of CD8 T cells in ankylosing spondylitis. V was cut by 5 bases and J by 10 bases, with 17 bases left in between. The CDR3 length is 13 residues. Study-wide points: Roughly eight highly homologous variants made up a TCR beta motif that seemed to typify ankylosing spondylitis blood. Earlier reports found some motif variants in synovial fluid and blood in reactive arthritis. Disease-linked clones were reportedly significantly enriched in matched ankylosing spondylitis synovial fluid.

This clonotype was seen ten or more times. What it recognizes is unknown. With molecular barcodes, quantitative 5'-RACE was used to make the TCR beta libraries. TCRdb passed the 5' RACE reads through MiXCR, listing each CDR3 protein once. The table lists roughly 180,000 distinct CDR3 sequences, around a tenth of them singletons. The receptor was derived from a female donor with ankylosing spondylitis or in good health (not recorded which). Input material: blood, either unsorted or a sorted T cell fraction (not recorded which). This sequence joins TRBV12-3 or TRBV12-4 and TRBJ1-1; a weak D match, TRBD1 (5 bases). The CDR3 loop is CASSPGTEVGAFF. CDR3 in DNA: TGTGCCAGCAGTCCCGGGACCGAGGTTGGAGCTTTCTTT.